One and the same sample provided the 29 T cell receptor beta chains below, sequenced in a study of shared clonotypes between healthy human individuals. Generated by immunoSEQ multiplex PCR, the TCRdb table keeps only in-frame clones and is missing some. The sample yields millions of clones, around 90% seen once. The sequencing sample was made of naive CD4+ T cells sorted from blood. Specified subset: CD45RA+ positively selected. The receptors originated from a man between 18 and 29 years old in good health.

The chain joins TRBV30 to TRBJ2-1; 8 nucleotides line up with TRBD2. V shed 8 bases, J shed 6 bases, and the junction held 12 bases outside the gene matches. The CDR3 contains 14 residues. Per the germline V gene, CDR1 is GTSNPN and CDR2 is SVGIG (reference sequence). In DNA form, the CDR3 reads TGTGCCCGTTCGAGGACTAGCACCGGCAATGAGCAGTTCTTC. Translation: CARSRTSTGNEQFF.

The chain joins TRBV5-1 to TRBJ2-5, with 7 nucleotides matching TRBD1. The junction had 19 bases not matched to a gene; V was cut back by 3 bases and J by 5 bases. The CDR3 runs 18 residues. CDR1 SGHRS and CDR2 YFSETQ come from the germline V gene. CDR3 loop: CASSSVTITGELRETQYF. The CDR3 DNA reads as TGCGCCAGCAGCTCCGTAACCATTACAGGGGAACTTCGGGAGACCCAGTACTTC.

V gene TRBV28 combines with J gene TRBJ1-2; a weak D match, TRBD1 (5 bases). The germline V gene encodes CDR1 MDHEN and CDR2 SYDVKM. V dropped 6 bases and J dropped 1 base, with 15 bases sitting between them. The CDR3 is 15 amino acids. CDR3 DNA: TGTGCCAGCAGCGCCCCCGGGACGGTTAACTATGGCTACACCTTC. It specifies CASSAPGTVNYGYTF.

This clone has a single count. The rearrangement links TRBV7-9 to TRBJ2-7; tentatively, D is TRBD2 (6 bases). Germline assignment: CDR1 SEHNR and CDR2 FQNEAQ (reference sequence). This CDR3 region has 13 residues. V was pared by 5 bases and J by 6 bases, with 14 bases between. CDR3 amino acids: CASSRGGVGEQYF. The CDR3 region has the DNA TGTGCCAGCAGCCGGGGCGGGGTGGGCGAGCAGTACTTC. Supplemented by reference TRBV7-9 and TRBJ2-7, the full variable domain reads DTGVSQNPRHKITKRGQNVTFRCDPISEHNRLYWYRQTLGQGPEFLTYFQNEAQLEKSRLLSDRFSAERPKGSFSTLEIQRTEQGDSAMYLCASSRGGVGEQYFGPGTRLTVT.

The V gene is TRBV9, the J gene TRBJ1-1; D is unclear. From germline, CDR1 is SGDLS and CDR2 YYNGEE. V lost 4 bases and J 6 bases, leaving 16 bases between the germline ends. The CDR3 contains 14 residues. The CDR3 region is CASSPFTGRAEAFF. In DNA form, the CDR3 reads TGTGCCAGCAGCCCCTTCACGGGTCGGGCTGAAGCTTTCTTT.

The chain has TRBV19 and TRBJ1-2, with TRBD1 as a possible D gene (5 bases). Trimming shortened V by 6 bases and J by 3 bases, and 14 bases separated the two germline ends. The CDR3 sequence is 14 residues long. The germline V gene encodes CDR1 LNHDA and CDR2 SQIVND (reference sequence). This chain's CDR3 is CASSVPGPHYGYTF. The DNA of the CDR3 is TGTGCCAGTAGCGTCCCGGGACCTCACTATGGCTACACCTTC. Filled out from reference TRBV19 and TRBJ1-2, the complete variable domain reads DGGITQSPKYLFRKEGQNVTLSCEQNLNHDAMYWYRQDPGQGLRLIYYSQIVNDFQKGDIAEGYSVSREKKESFPLTVTSAQKNPTAFYLCASSVPGPHYGYTFGSGTRLTVV.

The rearrangement uses TRBV11-2 and TRBJ2-7; the D is unclear. Trimming took off 1 base at V and 5 bases at J, with 18 bases between the two ends. The V gene's germline CDR1 is SGHAT and CDR2 FQNNGV. This CDR3 spans 16 amino acids. The CDR3 coding sequence is TGTGCCAGCAGCTTAGGTGCCAGGAAGAGGCGCGACGAGCAGTACTTC. Protein: CASSLGARKRRDEQYF.

Only one count was recorded for this clone. V and J are TRBV28 and TRBJ2-7, with TRBD2 identical over 12 bases. Unmatched junction bases numbered 2, after V lost 9 bases and J lost 2 bases. In germline, CDR1 is MDHEN, CDR2 SYDVKM. The CDR3 length is 13 residues. DNA for the CDR3: TGTGCCAGTCTAGCGGGGGGGACCTACGAGCAGTACTTC. This encodes CASLAGGTYEQYF.

This rearrangement joins TRBV5-3 to TRBJ1-1; TRBD1 aligns across 7 bases. TRBV5-3 is filed as an ORF, its function uncertain. Unmatched junction bases numbered 10, after V lost 7 bases and J lost 1 base. The CDR3 contains 15 residues. CDR3 sequence reads: CARGTLDRRNTEAFF. In nucleotides, the CDR3 is TGTGCCAGAGGGACTCTGGACAGGAGGAACACTGAAGCTTTCTTT.

The chain carries TRBV23-1 and TRBJ2-1; maybe TRBD2 (5 bases). TRBV23-1 is noted as an ORF with a role that remains uncertain. V was clipped by 7 bases and J by 0 bases, with 22 bases between them. This CDR3 has 18 amino acids. In DNA form, the CDR3 reads TGCGCCAGCAATTTGAGGGAAGGATCCCCCAGCTCCTACAATGAGCAGTTCTTC. It specifies CASNLREGSPSSYNEQFF.

As regards this clone: This sample includes further DNA sequences coding for the same CDR3. This rearrangement joins TRBV5-1 to TRBJ1-5, with D possibly matching TRBD1 (5 bases). The germline CDR1 and CDR2 sequences are SGHRS and YFSETQ. V was cut by 0 bases and J by 3 bases, with 10 bases left in between. CDR3 length: 15 residues. The CDR3 region is CASSLGDSYNQPQHF. The CDR3 DNA reads TGCGCCAGCAGCTTGGGAGACAGTTACAATCAGCCCCAGCATTTT.

Only a few counts were recorded for this clone. V is TRBV10-1 and J is TRBJ1-6, with D tentatively TRBD1 (6 bases). This CDR3 has 13 amino acids. From germline, CDR1 is WNHNN and CDR2 SYGVQD (reference sequence). Trimming took 4 bases from V and 8 from J, leaving 9 bases between them. CDR3: CASSAGVDSPLHF. CDR3 nucleotide sequence: TGCGCCAGCAGTGCAGGGGTCGATTCACCCCTCCACTTT.

To note about this clone: This same CDR3 is encoded by further DNA sequences in the sample. This sequence joins TRBV6-5 and TRBJ1-1, with D tentatively TRBD1 (5 bases). Trimming removed 7 bases from V and 1 base from J, with 10 bases in between. CDR3 size: 13 residues. Germline CDR1 MNHEY, CDR2 SVGAGI. CDR3 DNA: TGTGCCAGCAACCGGGGGGGGAACACTGAAGCTTTCTTT. Translated: CASNRGGNTEAFF.

This clone has a handful of counts. Other nucleotide sequences in the sample specify the same CDR3. V usage is TRBV7-3 and J usage is TRBJ2-5; D gene ambiguous. The CDR3 has 13 residues. Germline loops: CDR1 SGHTA, CDR2 FQGTGA. V lost 3 bases and J 2 bases, leaving 7 bases between the germline ends. CDR3 sequence reads: CASSLGSQETQYF. DNA of the CDR3: TGTGCCAGCAGCTTGGGCAGTCAAGAGACCCAGTACTTC.

In its sample, this clone was seen a few times. V usage is TRBV5-4 and J usage is TRBJ1-6; D is ambiguous. The CDR3 covers 15 residues. Germline loops: CDR1 SGHNT, CDR2 YYREEE (reference sequence). The V end was cut by 0 bases, the J end by 9 bases, with 13 bases between. The DNA of the CDR3 is TGTGCCAGCAGCTTGGGTGGCGGAGTAGGTTCACCCCTCCACTTT. This translates into CASSLGGGVGSPLHF.

The J gene is TRBJ1-2, the V gene TRBV14, with no clear D. Looked up from germline, CDR1 is SGHDN and CDR2 is FVKESK. Trimming took off 4 bases at V and 1 base at J, with 7 bases between the two ends. The CDR3 covers 13 residues. For the CDR3, the DNA is TGTGCCAGCAGCCCGGATCTTAACTATGGCTACACCTTC. It codes for CASSPDLNYGYTF.

Notes on this clone: The sample has other DNA sequences that encode this CDR3 too. The chain links TRBV6-6 to TRBJ2-7; D might be TRBD2 (6 bases). Germline-derived CDR1 and CDR2 are MNHNY and SVGAGI (reference sequence). Between the trimmed V and J ends, which lost 2 bases and 2 bases, there was a span of 13 bases. The CDR3 is made up of 15 amino acids. In DNA, the CDR3 is TGTGCCAGCAGTTACGGGCGGGACCCAGCCTACGAGCAGTACTTC. Translated: CASSYGRDPAYEQYF.

The chain is built from TRBV5-4 and TRBJ2-2; 8 positions agree with TRBD2. Trimming removed 0 bases from V and 9 bases from J; junction bases left unmatched: 10. The CDR3 consists of 16 residues. Germline CDR1 reads SGHNT; CDR2 reads YYREEE (reference sequence). The CDR3 DNA is TGTGCCAGCAGCTTGGAGGGACTAGTAACCCCTCGGGAGCTGTTTTTT. Translated: CASSLEGLVTPRELFF.

Concerning this clone itself: This specimen includes other DNA sequences encoding the same CDR3. The chain is built from TRBV5-1 and TRBJ2-5; 9 bases are shared with TRBD1. With V trimmed by 4 bases and J by 4 bases, 2 bases remained unmatched. CDR1 is SGHRS, CDR2 YFSETQ, per germline. This CDR3 is built from 13 residues. The CDR3, as DNA: TGCGCCAGCAGCGGACAGGGGTCAGAGACCCAGTACTTC. Its translation is CASSGQGSETQYF.

The sample holds one count of this clone. The chain carries TRBV5-1 and TRBJ2-7, with D unclear. This CDR3 region has 13 residues. Trimming removed 4 bases at V and 3 bases at J, with 11 bases between. Germline values: CDR1 SGHRS, CDR2 YFSETQ. The CDR3 bases are TGCGCCAGCAGCGAGGACGGAAGCTACGAGCAGTACTTC. Protein product: CASSEDGSYEQYF.

This rearrangement joins TRBV28 to TRBJ2-4; D might be TRBD1 or TRBD2, each matching 6 bases. V was shortened by 5 bases and J by 5 bases, with 16 bases between the two germline ends. The length of the CDR3 is 15 residues. Germline values: CDR1 MDHEN, CDR2 SYDVKM. DNA of the CDR3: TGTGCCAGCAGTAGGGGGGATATCGGCCAAAACATTCAGTACTTC. This gives the protein CASSRGDIGQNIQYF.

Details on this clone: This same CDR3 is encoded by further DNA sequences in the sample. The V and J genes are TRBV18 and TRBJ1-2; no clear D gene. The germline V and J ends were trimmed by 3 bases and 2 bases, with 10 bases remaining between them. The CDR3 consists of 14 residues. Germline values: CDR1 KGHSH, CDR2 LQKENI. The CDR3 DNA reads as TGTGCCAGCTCACCCCCCGCAGCGAACTATGGCTACACCTTC. This gives the protein CASSPPAANYGYTF.

Of note for this clone: Different DNA sequences within this sample yield the same CDR3. This chain links TRBV6-5 with TRBJ1-6; TRBD1 aligns across 9 bases. The CDR3 is 16 amino acids. The junction had 4 bases not matched to a gene; V was cut back by 0 bases and J by 7 bases. CDR1 MNHEY and CDR2 SVGAGI come from the germline V gene. CDR3 sequence (DNA): TGTGCCAGCAGTTACTCCGGACAGGGGACCAATTCACCCCTCCACTTT. Amino acid sequence: CASSYSGQGTNSPLHF.

The chain uses TRBV6-5 and TRBJ2-1; TRBD2 aligns across 8 bases. From germline, CDR1 is MNHEY and CDR2 SVGAGI. With V trimmed by 10 bases and J by 3 bases, 11 bases remained unmatched. The CDR3 extends over 15 amino acids. The CDR3 bases are TGTGCCACTGCCCCCGGGAGGGGCTACTACAATGAGCAGTTCTTC. It yields the protein CATAPGRGYYNEQFF.

This clone appeared a single time. The gene calls are TRBV7-9 and TRBJ1-1; D not certain. The V gene lost 1 base and the J gene lost 4 bases, with 13 bases spanning the gap. This CDR3 is built from 15 residues. Looked up from germline, CDR1 is SEHNR and CDR2 is FQNEAQ (reference sequence). CDR3 in amino acids: CASSLGGGSGTEAFF. CDR3 in DNA: TGTGCCAGCAGCTTAGGGGGAGGGAGCGGCACTGAAGCTTTCTTT.

On this clone: This sample also contains other DNA sequences that code for the same CDR3. The gene calls are TRBV5-4 and TRBJ1-5; D not certain. V lost 2 bases, J lost 4 bases, and 4 bases lay in between. Looked up from germline, CDR1 is SGHNT and CDR2 is YYREEE (reference sequence). The CDR3 contains 12 residues. CDR3 nucleotide sequence: TGTGCCAGCAGCTTAGATAATCAGCCCCAGCATTTT. It translates to CASSLDNQPQHF.

The chain uses TRBV5-6 and TRBJ1-2; 7 nucleotides line up with TRBD1. Germline values: CDR1 SGHDT, CDR2 YYEEEE. The length of the CDR3 is 14 residues. The ends lost 1 base at V and 5 bases at J; junction bases unmatched: 5. The CDR3 spells CASSLTTGPYGYTF. The CDR3 DNA reads TGTGCCAGCAGCTTGACGACAGGGCCATATGGCTACACCTTC. The full variable domain, in which reference TRBV5-6 and TRBJ1-2 provide the parts outside the CDR3, is DAGVTQSPTHLIKTRGQQVTLRCSPKSGHDTVSWYQQALGQGPQFIFQYYEEEERQRGNFPDRFSGHQFPNYSSELNVNALLLGDSALYLCASSLTTGPYGYTFGSGTRLTVV.

V usage is TRBV6-4 and J usage is TRBJ2-7; a possible D gene is TRBD1 (7 bases). V was shortened by 5 bases and J by 2 bases, with 16 bases between the two germline ends. This CDR3 has 15 residues. Germline values: CDR1 MRHNA, CDR2 SNTAGT. The CDR3: CASSPIGGGTYEQYF. In nucleotides, the CDR3 is TGTGCCAGCAGTCCCATAGGAGGGGGCACCTACGAGCAGTACTTC.

In this sample, this clone turned up once. V is TRBV18 and J is TRBJ1-1; the D is unclear. This CDR3 has 13 amino acids. Germline CDR1 reads KGHSH; CDR2 reads LQKENI. V was pared by 0 bases and J by 5 bases, with 7 bases between. CDR3 DNA sequence: TGTGCCAGCTCACCACCGAGCATAACTGAAGCTTTCTTT. This gives the protein CASSPPSITEAFF.